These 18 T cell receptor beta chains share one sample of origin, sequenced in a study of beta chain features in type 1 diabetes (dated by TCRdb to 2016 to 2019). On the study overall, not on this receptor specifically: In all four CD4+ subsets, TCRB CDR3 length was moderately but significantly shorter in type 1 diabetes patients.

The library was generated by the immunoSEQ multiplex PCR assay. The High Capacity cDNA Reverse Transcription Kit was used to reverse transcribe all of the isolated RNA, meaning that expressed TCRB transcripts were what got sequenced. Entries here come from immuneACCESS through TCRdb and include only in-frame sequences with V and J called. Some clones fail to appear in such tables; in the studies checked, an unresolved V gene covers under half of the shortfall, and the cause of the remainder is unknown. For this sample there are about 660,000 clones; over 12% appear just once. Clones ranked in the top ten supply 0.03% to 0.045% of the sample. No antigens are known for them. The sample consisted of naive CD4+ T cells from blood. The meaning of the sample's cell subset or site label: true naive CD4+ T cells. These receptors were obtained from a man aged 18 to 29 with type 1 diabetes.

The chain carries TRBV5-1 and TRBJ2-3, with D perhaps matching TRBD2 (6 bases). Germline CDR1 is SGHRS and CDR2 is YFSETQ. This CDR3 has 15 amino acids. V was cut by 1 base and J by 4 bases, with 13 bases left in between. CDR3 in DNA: TGCGCCAGCAGCTTGTGGCGGGACCGCCCAGATACGCAGTATTTT. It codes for CASSLWRDRPDTQYF. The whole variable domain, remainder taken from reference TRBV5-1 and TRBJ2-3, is KAGVTQTPRYLIKTRGQQVTLSCSPISGHRSVSWYQQTPGQGLQFLFEYFSETQRNKGNFPGRFSGRQFSNSRSEMNVSTLELGDSALYLCASSLWRDRPDTQYFGPGTRLTVL.

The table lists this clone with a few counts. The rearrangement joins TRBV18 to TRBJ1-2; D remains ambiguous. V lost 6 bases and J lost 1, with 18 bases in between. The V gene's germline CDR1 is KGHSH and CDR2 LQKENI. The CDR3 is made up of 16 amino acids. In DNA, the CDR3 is TGTGCCAGCTCCCCTGAGCTAGGGTACAGTAACTATGGCTACACCTTC. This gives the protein CASSPELGYSNYGYTF.

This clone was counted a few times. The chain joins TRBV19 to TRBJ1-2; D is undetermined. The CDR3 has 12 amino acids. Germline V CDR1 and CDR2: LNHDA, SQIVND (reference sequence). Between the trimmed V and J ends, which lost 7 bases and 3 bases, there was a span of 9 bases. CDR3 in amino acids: CASTKDYYGYTF. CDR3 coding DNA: TGTGCCAGTACCAAAGACTACTATGGCTACACCTTC. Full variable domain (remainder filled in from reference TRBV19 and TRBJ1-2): DGGITQSPKYLFRKEGQNVTLSCEQNLNHDAMYWYRQDPGQGLRLIYYSQIVNDFQKGDIAEGYSVSREKKESFPLTVTSAQKNPTAFYLCASTKDYYGYTFGSGTRLTVV.

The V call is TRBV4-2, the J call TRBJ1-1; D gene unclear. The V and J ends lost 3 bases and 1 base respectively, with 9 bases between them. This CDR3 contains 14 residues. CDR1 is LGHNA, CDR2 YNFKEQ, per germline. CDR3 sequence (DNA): TGTGCCAGCAGCCACTCCGACGCGAACACTGAAGCTTTCTTT. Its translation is CASSHSDANTEAFF.

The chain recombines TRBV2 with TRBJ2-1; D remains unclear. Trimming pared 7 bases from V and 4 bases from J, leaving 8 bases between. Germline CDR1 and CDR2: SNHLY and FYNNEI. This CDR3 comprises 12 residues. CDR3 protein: CASTLDYNEQFF. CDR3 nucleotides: TGTGCCAGCACCCTAGATTACAATGAGCAGTTCTTC.

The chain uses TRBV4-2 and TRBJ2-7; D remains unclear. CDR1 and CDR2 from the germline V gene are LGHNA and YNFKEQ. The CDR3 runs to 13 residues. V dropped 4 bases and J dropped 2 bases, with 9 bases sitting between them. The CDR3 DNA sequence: TGTGCCAGCAGCCCGAGTGGGACCTACGAGCAGTACTTC. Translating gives CASSPSGTYEQYF.

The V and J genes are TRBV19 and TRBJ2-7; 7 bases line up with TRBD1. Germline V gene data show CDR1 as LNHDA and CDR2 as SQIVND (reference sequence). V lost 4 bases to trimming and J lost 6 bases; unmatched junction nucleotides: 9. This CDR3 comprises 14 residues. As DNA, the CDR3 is TGTGCCAGTAGTACTGACAGGGAAGCTAGCGAGCAGTACTTC. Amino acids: CASSTDREASEQYF. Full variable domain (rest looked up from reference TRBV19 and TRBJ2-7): DGGITQSPKYLFRKEGQNVTLSCEQNLNHDAMYWYRQDPGQGLRLIYYSQIVNDFQKGDIAEGYSVSREKKESFPLTVTSAQKNPTAFYLCASSTDREASEQYFGPGTRLTVT.

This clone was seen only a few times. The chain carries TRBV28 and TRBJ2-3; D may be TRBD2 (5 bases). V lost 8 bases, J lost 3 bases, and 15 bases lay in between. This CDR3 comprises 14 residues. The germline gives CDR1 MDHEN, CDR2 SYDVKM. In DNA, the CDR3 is TGTGCCAGCGAGGGCCAGGTCCCTACAGATACGCAGTATTTT. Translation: CASEGQVPTDTQYF.

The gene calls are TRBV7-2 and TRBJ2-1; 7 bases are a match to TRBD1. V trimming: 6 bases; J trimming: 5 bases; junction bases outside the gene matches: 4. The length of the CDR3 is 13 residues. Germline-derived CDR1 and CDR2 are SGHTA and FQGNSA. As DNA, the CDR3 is TGTGCCAGCAGGCTCACAGGGGACAATGAGCAGTTCTTC. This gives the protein CASRLTGDNEQFF.

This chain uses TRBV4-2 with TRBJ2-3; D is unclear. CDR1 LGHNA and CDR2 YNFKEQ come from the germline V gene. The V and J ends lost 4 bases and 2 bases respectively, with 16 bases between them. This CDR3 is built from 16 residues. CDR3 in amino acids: CASSRKQLDHTDTQYF. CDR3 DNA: TGTGCCAGCAGCCGGAAACAGCTAGACCACACAGATACGCAGTATTTT.

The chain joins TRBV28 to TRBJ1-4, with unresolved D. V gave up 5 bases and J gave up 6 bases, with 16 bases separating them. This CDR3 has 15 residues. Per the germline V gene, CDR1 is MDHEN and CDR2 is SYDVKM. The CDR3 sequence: CASSPPRVEDEKLFF. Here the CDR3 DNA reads TGTGCCAGCAGTCCACCTCGGGTTGAAGATGAAAAACTGTTTTTT. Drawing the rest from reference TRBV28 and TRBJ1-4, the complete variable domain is DVKVTQSSRYLVKRTGEKVFLECVQDMDHENMFWYRQDPGLGLRLIYFSYDVKMKEKGDIPEGYSVSREKKERFSLILESASTNQTSMYLCASSPPRVEDEKLFFGSGTQLSVL.

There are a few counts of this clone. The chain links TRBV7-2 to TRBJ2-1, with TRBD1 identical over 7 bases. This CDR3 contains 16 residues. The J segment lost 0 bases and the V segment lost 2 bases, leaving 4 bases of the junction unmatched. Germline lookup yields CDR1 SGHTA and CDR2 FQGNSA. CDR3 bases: TGTGCCAGCAGCTTACGGACAGGCCTCTCCTACAATGAGCAGTTCTTC. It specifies CASSLRTGLSYNEQFF.

The CDR3 is CASSLKAVSYEQYF. CDR3 nucleotides: TGCGCCAGCAGCTTGAAAGCGGTTTCCTACGAGCAGTACTTC. J is TRBJ2-7 and V is TRBV5-1; tentatively, D is TRBD2 (5 bases). V was shortened by 1 base and J by 1 base, with 9 bases between the two germline ends. Germline CDR1 reads SGHRS; CDR2 reads YFSETQ. This CDR3 spans 14 amino acids.

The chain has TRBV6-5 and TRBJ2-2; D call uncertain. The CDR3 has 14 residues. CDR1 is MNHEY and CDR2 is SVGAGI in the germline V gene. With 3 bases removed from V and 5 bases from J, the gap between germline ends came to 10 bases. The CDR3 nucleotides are TGTGCCAGCAGTTATAGGGCGCGTACCGGGGAGCTGTTTTTT. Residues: CASSYRARTGELFF.

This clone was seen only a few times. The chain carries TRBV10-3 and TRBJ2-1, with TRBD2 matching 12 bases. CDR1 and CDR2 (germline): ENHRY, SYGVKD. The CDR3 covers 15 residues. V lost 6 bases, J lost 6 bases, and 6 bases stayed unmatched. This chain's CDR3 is CAISPTSGGLNEQFF. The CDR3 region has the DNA TGTGCCATCAGCCCCACTAGCGGGGGGCTCAATGAGCAGTTCTTC.

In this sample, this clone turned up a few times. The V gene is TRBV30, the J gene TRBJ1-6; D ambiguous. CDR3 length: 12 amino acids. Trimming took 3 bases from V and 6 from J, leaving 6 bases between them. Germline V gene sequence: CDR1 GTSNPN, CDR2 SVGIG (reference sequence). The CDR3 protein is CAWRISNSPLHF. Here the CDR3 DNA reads TGTGCCTGGAGAATCAGTAATTCACCCCTCCACTTT.

The CDR3 DNA is TGTGCCAGCTCGGGGCAGGCTAGCAATCAGCCCCAGCATTTT. Encoded protein: CASSGQASNQPQHF. The chain recombines TRBV7-2 with TRBJ1-5; D possibly corresponds to TRBD1 (5 bases). Germline-derived CDR1 and CDR2 are SGHTA and FQGNSA. V lost 8 bases and J lost 0, with 11 bases in between. This CDR3 has 14 residues.

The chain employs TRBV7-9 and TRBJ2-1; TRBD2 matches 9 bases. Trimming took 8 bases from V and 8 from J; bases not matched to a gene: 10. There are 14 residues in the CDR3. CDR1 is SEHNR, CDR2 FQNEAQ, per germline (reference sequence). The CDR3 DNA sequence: TGTGCCAGCGTGGCGCGGGAGGGCCCATATGAGCAGTTCTTC. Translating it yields CASVAREGPYEQFF.